This T cell receptor (beta chain) was captured by sequencing in a study of metastatic and nonmetastatic thyroid tumors. For the study at large: Comparative analysis of repertoires was undertaken across blood and tumor or nodule tissue obtained from malignant and benign thyroid patients.

As processed by the authors: CDR3 was compared across clinicopathological groups, and the resulting differences were used to build a distant-metastasis classifier for papillary thyroid cancer. TCRdb re-processed the PCR reads through MiXCR. The V and J calls and clone size come from TCRdb's table, not from the authors' own analysis. Of tens of thousands of clones listed, under 30% are singletons. All patients reached thyroid surgery having received no treatment beforehand. Note on this clone: Its antigen remains unknown.

With 1 base clipped from V and 5 bases from J, the junction kept 5 bases outside the gene matches. Germline assignment: CDR1 MNHNS and CDR2 SASEGT. The CDR3 runs to 15 residues. Whole-study results and caveats: Malignant thyroid tumors reportedly had TCR beta diversity that was significantly higher than in benign nodules, in blood and tumor.

The clonotype originates from a female donor with papillary thyroid cancer or a benign thyroid nodule (not recorded which). Some clones in this sample may be carry-over from other donors' samples. V is TRBV6-1 and J is TRBJ1-5, with TRBD1 identical over 7 bases. Input material: blood. The CDR3 loop is CASSEGEGAYQPQHF. The CDR3 nucleotides are TGTGCCAGCAGTGAAGGGGAGGGGGCCTATCAGCCCCAGCATTTT.